The text below deals with one T cell receptor (beta chain). Per the study methods: Using reference gene primer amplification, nucleated cell counts were estimated. Sequencing was performed with immunoSEQ multiplex PCR; in TCRdb, only in-frame clones are kept and a portion is missing. V, J and clone size reflect that table, while D and trimming were determined from the DNA. The repertoire has 200,000 to 250,000 clones, roughly nine tenths of them found once; the top ten carry approximately 2.8%. Enrollees, about 18 to 89 years old, lived in fewer than 25 US areas. Clinical history as reported by participants underpinned cohort assignment. CDR3 length: 16 amino acids. J lost 8 bases, V lost 4 bases, and 10 bases had no gene match. Germline values: CDR1 MGHRA, CDR2 YSYEKL. This record belongs to a study of blood T cell repertoires in COVID-19.

J is TRBJ2-1 and V is TRBV4-1, with 11 bases lining up with TRBD2. The sample consisted of PBMCs or T cells enriched from blood (not recorded which). The source is a woman between 45 and 60 years old in a cohort exposed to, infected with or recovered from COVID-19 (not recorded which). CDR3 region: CASSLKIAGGLDEQFF. The CDR3 DNA is TGCGCCAGCAGCCTCAAAATAGCGGGGGGGCTGGATGAGCAGTTCTTC.